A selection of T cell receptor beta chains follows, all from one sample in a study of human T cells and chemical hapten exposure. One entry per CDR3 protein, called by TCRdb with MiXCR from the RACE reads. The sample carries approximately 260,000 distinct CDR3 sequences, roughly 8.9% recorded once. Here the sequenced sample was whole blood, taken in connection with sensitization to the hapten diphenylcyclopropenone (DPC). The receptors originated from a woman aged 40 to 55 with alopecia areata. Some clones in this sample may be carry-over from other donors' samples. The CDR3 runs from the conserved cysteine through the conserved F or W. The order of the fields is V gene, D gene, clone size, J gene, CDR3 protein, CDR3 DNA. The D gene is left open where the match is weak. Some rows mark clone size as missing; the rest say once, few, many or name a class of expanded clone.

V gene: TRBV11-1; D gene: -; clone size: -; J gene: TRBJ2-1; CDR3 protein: CASSHRVNNNEQFF; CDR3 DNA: TGTGCCAGCAGCCACCGGGTTAACAACAATGAGCAGTTCTTC
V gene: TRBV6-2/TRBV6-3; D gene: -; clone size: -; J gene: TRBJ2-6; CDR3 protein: CASSSGGYSGANVLTF; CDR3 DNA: TGTGCCAGCAGCTCCGGCGGCTACTCTGGGGCCAACGTCCTGACTTTC
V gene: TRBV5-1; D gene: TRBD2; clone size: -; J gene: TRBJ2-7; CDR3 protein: CASSLAQLAGGYEQYF; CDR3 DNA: TGCGCCAGCAGCTTGGCTCAACTAGCGGGAGGCTACGAGCAGTACTTC
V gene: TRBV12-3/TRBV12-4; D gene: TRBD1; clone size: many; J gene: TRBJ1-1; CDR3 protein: CASSLGQGTEAFF; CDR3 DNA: TGTGCCAGCAGTTTAGGACAGGGGACTGAAGCTTTCTTT
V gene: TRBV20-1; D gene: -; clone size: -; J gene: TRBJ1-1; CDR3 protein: CSARPGPKIEAFF; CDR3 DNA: TGCAGTGCTAGACCGGGACCAAAAATTGAAGCTTTCTTT
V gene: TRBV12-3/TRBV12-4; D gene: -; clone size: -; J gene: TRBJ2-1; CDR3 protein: CASSLGLSLGDEQFF; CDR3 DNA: TGTGCCAGCAGTTTAGGGCTATCCTTGGGTGATGAGCAGTTCTTC
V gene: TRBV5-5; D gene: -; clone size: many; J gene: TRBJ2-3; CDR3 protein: CASSSGLTDTQYF; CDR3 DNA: TGTGCCAGCAGCTCCGGACTGACAGATACGCAGTATTTT
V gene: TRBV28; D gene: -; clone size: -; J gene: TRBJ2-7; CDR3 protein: CASSLSLAETLSYEQYF; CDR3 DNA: TGTGCCAGCAGTTTGAGTCTTGCGGAGACCCTCTCCTACGAGCAGTACTTC
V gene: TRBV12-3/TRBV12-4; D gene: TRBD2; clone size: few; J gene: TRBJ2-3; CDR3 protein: CASSLRIAGSTDTQYF; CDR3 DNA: TGTGCCAGCAGTTTAAGGATAGCGGGAAGTACAGATACGCAGTATTTT
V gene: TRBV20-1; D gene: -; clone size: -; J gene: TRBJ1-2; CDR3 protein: CSARDWAGPGYTF; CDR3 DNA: TGCAGTGCTAGAGATTGGGCAGGACCAGGCTACACCTTC
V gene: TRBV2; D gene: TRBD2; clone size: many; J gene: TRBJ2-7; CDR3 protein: CASSEGGTSYEQYF; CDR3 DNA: TGTGCCAGCAGTGAGGGGGGGACCTCCTACGAGCAGTACTTC
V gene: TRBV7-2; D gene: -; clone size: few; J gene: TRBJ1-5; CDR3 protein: CASSLAEGFQPQHF; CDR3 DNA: TGTGCCAGCAGCTTAGCGGAGGGGTTCCAGCCCCAGCATTTT
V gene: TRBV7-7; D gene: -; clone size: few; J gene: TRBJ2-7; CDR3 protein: CASSLVQLGEQYF; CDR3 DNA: TGTGCTAGCAGCTTAGTACAGCTCGGCGAGCAGTACTTC
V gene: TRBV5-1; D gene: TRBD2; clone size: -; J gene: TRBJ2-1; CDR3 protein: CASSALAGAYNEQFF; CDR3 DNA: TGCGCCAGCAGCGCCTTAGCGGGAGCCTACAATGAGCAGTTCTTC
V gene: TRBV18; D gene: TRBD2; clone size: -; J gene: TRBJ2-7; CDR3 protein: CASSPRGGDYEQYF; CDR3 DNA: TGTGCCAGCTCACCACGTGGGGGGGACTACGAGCAGTACTTC
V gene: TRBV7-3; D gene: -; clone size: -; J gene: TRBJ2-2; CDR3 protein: CASSLSLTGELFF; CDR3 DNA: TGTGCCAGCAGCTTGAGCCTCACCGGGGAGCTGTTTTTT
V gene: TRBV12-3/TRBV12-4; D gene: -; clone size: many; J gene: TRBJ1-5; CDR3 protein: CASRGGLAQPQHF; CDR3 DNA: TGTGCCAGCAGGGGAGGCCTGGCCCAGCCCCAGCATTTT